This T cell receptor (beta chain) was recovered during a study of blood T cell repertoires in COVID-19. Authors' processing steps: For nucleated cells, counts were estimated from reference gene primer amplification. Profiled with immunoSEQ multiplex PCR; TCRdb holds only in-frame clones, not every one. D and trimming were read from the DNA, whereas the V and J calls and clone size are those reported in that table. The sample includes 20,000 to 30,000 clones, nearly 90% of them seen just once. The CDR3 is 15 residues long. The V and J ends lost 4 bases and 0 bases respectively, with 10 bases between them. Germline V CDR1 and CDR2: MNHEY, SMNVEV (reference sequence).

The chain has TRBV27 and TRBJ1-5, with D unresolved. This TCR derives from an older woman with active COVID-19. Sequenced material: peripheral blood. CDR3 nucleotide sequence: TGTGCCAGCAGTTGGAAGTACTATAGCAATCAGCCCCAGCATTTT. Translation: CASSWKYYSNQPQHF.